These T cell receptor beta chains were read from a single sample in a study of T cells in Graves' hyperthyroidism and ophthalmopathy. A single record per CDR3 protein comes from TCRdb applying MiXCR to the multiplex PCR reads. This table holds approximately 620,000 distinct CDR3 sequences, 11% to 15% found once. Sequenced material: blood. The receptors originated from a woman in her 30s with Graves' hyperthyroidism that later progressed to Graves' ophthalmopathy. Each CDR3 is given with its conserved first and last residue. A D gene is named only where the DNA matches it firmly. Clone size, where shown, is once, few, many, or a class for clones that have expanded.

abundance	v_gene	d_gene	j_gene	CDR3aa	CDR3nt
few	TRBV4-3	NA	TRBJ2-1	CASSPTVSAIYNEQFF	TGCGCCAGCAGCCCCACCGTTAGCGCGATCTACAATGAGCAGTTCTTC
many	TRBV5-1	NA	TRBJ2-3	CASSLAGSSGTDTQYF	TGCGCCAGCAGCTTGGCCGGGTCCTCCGGGACAGATACGCAGTATTTT
many	TRBV29-1	TRBD2	TRBJ2-5	CSAGGGQETQYF	TGCAGCGCCGGGGGGGGCCAAGAGACCCAGTACTTC
NA	TRBV3-1	NA	TRBJ1-2	CASSFRVTASNYGYTF	TGTGCCAGCAGCTTCCGAGTCACAGCGTCTAACTATGGCTACACCTTC
few	TRBV18	NA	TRBJ1-1	CASSPGATDTEAFF	TGTGCCAGCTCACCGGGGGCCACCGACACTGAAGCTTTCTTT
NA	TRBV5-1	TRBD1	TRBJ2-1	CASSLDLGTGYNEQFF	TGCGCCAGCAGCTTGGATTTAGGGACAGGGTACAATGAGCAGTTCTTC
many	TRBV27	TRBD2	TRBJ2-1	CASSLSTSGVGPLEQFF	TGTGCCAGCAGTTTGAGTACTAGCGGAGTGGGCCCTTTGGAGCAGTTCTTC
many	TRBV11-3	NA	TRBJ2-3	CASSLTDTTDTQYF	TGTGCCAGCAGCTTAACCGATACCACAGATACGCAGTATTTT
few	TRBV6-2/TRBV6-3	NA	TRBJ2-1	CASSLAHGTPIYNEQFF	TGTGCCAGCAGCCTCGCCCACGGGACGCCAATCTACAATGAGCAGTTCTTC
many	TRBV5-5	NA	TRBJ1-1	CASSFSVEAFF	TGTGCCAGCAGCTTTTCGGTTGAAGCTTTCTTT
many	TRBV7-8	NA	TRBJ1-4	CASSPFSPQGGGYEKLFF	TGTGCCAGCAGCCCATTCTCCCCGCAGGGAGGCGGCTATGAAAAACTGTTTTTT
many	TRBV30	TRBD2	TRBJ2-3	CAWSVGGRGLTQYF	TGTGCCTGGAGTGTGGGAGGGAGAGGGCTTACGCAGTATTTT
NA	TRBV2	NA	TRBJ1-2	CASNGMAESYGYTF	TGTGCCAGCAATGGAATGGCAGAAAGCTATGGCTACACCTTC
many	TRBV7-9	NA	TRBJ1-2	CASTLDSNYGYTF	TGTGCCAGCACCCTGGACAGCAACTATGGCTACACCTTC
few	TRBV7-9	NA	TRBJ2-3	CASSRMAGTQYF	TGTGCCAGCAGCCGGATGGCAGGTACGCAGTATTTT
NA	TRBV10-3	NA	TRBJ2-7	CAIRSRDIYEQYF	TGTGCCATCAGGTCCCGGGACATCTACGAGCAGTACTTC
many	TRBV14	NA	TRBJ1-1	CASSQSPGGLNTEAFF	TGTGCCAGCAGCCAATCGCCCGGAGGATTGAACACTGAAGCTTTCTTT
many	TRBV7-2	TRBD1	TRBJ2-4	CASSDRDRGANIQYF	TGTGCCAGCAGCGACCGGGACAGGGGGGCCAACATTCAGTACTTC
NA	TRBV5-1	NA	TRBJ2-6	CASSLGHRDSGANVLTF	TGCGCCAGCAGCCTAGGTCACAGGGATTCAGGGGCCAACGTCCTGACTTTC
NA	TRBV7-9	NA	TRBJ2-1	CASSLEAPQGEQFF	TGTGCCAGCAGCTTAGAAGCCCCGCAGGGTGAGCAGTTCTTC
NA	TRBV10-3	TRBD1	TRBJ2-7	CAINKGQGNEQYF	TGTGCCATCAATAAGGGACAGGGGAACGAGCAGTACTTC
few	TRBV14	NA	TRBJ2-1	CASSQEWGNSYNEQFF	TGTGCCAGCAGCCAAGAGTGGGGGAACTCCTACAATGAGCAGTTCTTC
many	TRBV7-2	NA	TRBJ2-4	CASSLRPTLAKNIQYF	TGTGCCAGCAGCTTAAGACCCACTCTAGCCAAAAACATTCAGTACTTC
many	TRBV24-1	TRBD1	TRBJ1-1	CATSDGTGGSEAFF	TGTGCCACCAGTGATGGGACAGGGGGATCCGAAGCTTTCTTT
NA	TRBV6-1	NA	TRBJ1-5	CASRKRGFNQPQHF	TGTGCCAGCCGCAAGCGAGGTTTCAATCAGCCCCAGCATTTT
many	TRBV13	NA	TRBJ1-6	CASSLEGAIAGSPLHF	TGTGCCAGCAGCTTAGAGGGTGCCATAGCGGGTTCACCCCTCCACTTT
many	TRBV25-1	TRBD1	TRBJ2-2	CASSDPPGTGTGGELFF	TGTGCCAGCAGTGACCCCCCCGGGACAGGGACAGGCGGGGAGCTGTTTTTT
many	TRBV10-1	TRBD1	TRBJ2-3	CASSGGQGASTDTQYF	TGCGCCAGCAGTGGGGGACAGGGGGCAAGCACAGATACGCAGTATTTT
many	TRBV5-1	NA	TRBJ2-3	CASSLRLAVNTDTQYF	TGCGCCAGCAGCTTGAGACTGGCGGTTAACACAGATACGCAGTATTTT